This is a list of T cell receptor beta chains from one sample in a study of T cells in Graves' hyperthyroidism and ophthalmopathy. A single record per CDR3 protein comes from TCRdb applying MiXCR to the multiplex PCR reads. The sample includes about 400,000 distinct CDR3 sequences, less than 15% seen only once; the top ten take around 9.2%. The sample was blood. These receptors were collected from a young woman with Graves' hyperthyroidism. Both conserved end residues are part of each CDR3. The D gene is left open where the match is weak. Clone size appears in some rows only: once, few, many, or a class for an expanded clone.

TGTGCCAGCACCCTTCCGCCTACAGGGTTACAAGCTTTCTTT | CASTLPPTGLQAFF | - | TRBV28 | many | TRBJ1-1
TGTGCCAGCAGCCAAACTAGGGAAAGCTCCTACGAGCAGTACTTC | CASSQTRESSYEQYF | - | TRBV2 | many | TRBJ2-7
TGTGCCAGCAACCGGGACGGAAACACCGGGGAGCTGTTTTTT | CASNRDGNTGELFF | - | TRBV27 | many | TRBJ2-2
TGTGCCAGCAGCCTACCCCCGGGACAAGGGAAGAAACTGTTTTTT | CASSLPPGQGKKLFF | - | TRBV7-8 | many | TRBJ1-4
TGTGCCAGCAGTACTACGGACACTGGAAACACCATATATTTT | CASSTTDTGNTIYF | - | TRBV6-2/TRBV6-3 | - | TRBJ1-3
TGCAGCGTTGAGAGAGGGACTAGCGGGGAGGGGGAGCAGTTCTTC | CSVERGTSGEGEQFF | TRBD2 | TRBV29-1 | few | TRBJ2-1
TGTGCCAGCAGGTCTGAGACGTTTGAAGCTTTCTTT | CASRSETFEAFF | - | TRBV27 | - | TRBJ1-1
TGCGCCAGCAGCCGATTCGGAGGGGCCGAGCAGTACTTC | CASSRFGGAEQYF | - | TRBV4-3 | many | TRBJ2-7
TGCGCCAGCAGCCCCTTGGACAGCCCCGGGGAGCTGTTTTTT | CASSPLDSPGELFF | - | TRBV5-1 | - | TRBJ2-2
TGTGCCAGCAGCCGCTGGACTAGCGGGAGAACCAATGAGCAGTTCTTC | CASSRWTSGRTNEQFF | TRBD2 | TRBV3-1 | once | TRBJ2-1
TGTGCCTTATCGGACCTTTTGAACACTGAAGCTTTCTTT | CALSDLLNTEAFF | - | TRBV2 | many | TRBJ1-1
TGCAGTGCTGTAGCGGGTGTGAACACCGGGGAGCTGTTTTTT | CSAVAGVNTGELFF | TRBD2 | TRBV20-1 | many | TRBJ2-2
TGTGCCTGGACCTCCTTGCCGGGACTAGCGGGAGGCTACGAGCAGTACTTC | CAWTSLPGLAGGYEQYF | TRBD2 | TRBV30 | many | TRBJ2-7
TGTGCCAGCAGTTGGACTAGCCAAGGTGATACGCAGTATTTT | CASSWTSQGDTQYF | TRBD2 | TRBV28 | many | TRBJ2-3
TGTGCCAGCAGTTCGGACAGGGACGCGGATGAAAAACTGTTTTTT | CASSSDRDADEKLFF | TRBD1 | TRBV28 | many | TRBJ1-4
TGTGCCAGCAGCTTGGAGGGTTCTTTTGGGGGGCCTAGCTCCTACAATGAGCAGTTCTTC | CASSLEGSFGGPSSYNEQFF | - | TRBV5-5 | few | TRBJ2-1
TGTGCCAGCAGTGGAGACAGGGTGTGGGGTGAAAAACTGTTTTTT | CASSGDRVWGEKLFF | TRBD1 | TRBV2 | many | TRBJ1-4
TGTGCCAGCAGTTTTTCGCCCTCAGATACGCAGTATTTT | CASSFSPSDTQYF | - | TRBV28 | many | TRBJ2-3
TGTGCCAGCGATATAGGGGCGACCTCTGGAAACACCATATATTTT | CASDIGATSGNTIYF | - | TRBV7-9 | few | TRBJ1-3
TGTGCCAGCAGCCAAGGACAGGGACAAATTAATGAAAAACTGTTTTTT | CASSQGQGQINEKLFF | TRBD1 | TRBV12-3/TRBV12-4 | many | TRBJ1-4
TGTGCCAGCAGTTTTTGGCAGGGGAGAAACACCGGGGAGCTGTTTTTT | CASSFWQGRNTGELFF | - | TRBV28 | many | TRBJ2-2
TGTGCCAGCAGCCAAGATCAGAGAGATACGCAGTATTTT | CASSQDQRDTQYF | - | TRBV3-1 | many | TRBJ2-3
TGCAGTGCTAGTATGGGATTTAACACCGGGGAGCTGTTTTTT | CSASMGFNTGELFF | - | TRBV20-1 | many | TRBJ2-2
TGTGCCAGCAGCCCCGAGGACACTGAAGCTTTCTTT | CASSPEDTEAFF | - | TRBV5-8 | - | TRBJ1-1
TGTGCCACCACCGGGACGGGGAATTCACCCCTCCACTTT | CATTGTGNSPLHF | - | TRBV10-3 | - | TRBJ1-6
TGTGCCAGCAGCCTCGACAGCAATCAGCCCCGGCATTTT | CASSLDSNQPRHF | - | TRBV7-9 | - | TRBJ1-5
TGCGCCAGCAGTCTCGACAGGGCCTCCTCCTATAATTCACCCCTCCACTTT | CASSLDRASSYNSPLHF | TRBD1 | TRBV4-1 | - | TRBJ1-6
TGCAGTGCTAGAGACCCTGGGCTAGCGGCCTACAATGAGCAGTTCTTC | CSARDPGLAAYNEQFF | TRBD2 | TRBV20-1 | - | TRBJ2-1
TGTGCCAGTAGTAAGGGCACAGATACGCAGTATTTT | CASSKGTDTQYF | - | TRBV19 | - | TRBJ2-3
TGTGCCAGCAGCTTAGGAGGGCTAGCGGGGCGGAAAGATACGCAGTATTTT | CASSLGGLAGRKDTQYF | TRBD2 | TRBV7-4 | many | TRBJ2-3
TGTGCCAGCTCCGATCGGACAGCGAACACTGAAGCTTTCTTT | CASSDRTANTEAFF | - | TRBV18 | many | TRBJ1-1
TGCGCCAGCAGCTTGGGACAGGGAACAACTAATGAAAAACTGTTTTTT | CASSLGQGTTNEKLFF | TRBD1 | TRBV5-1 | many | TRBJ1-4
TGTGCCAGTAGTATTGGGGGGGGGTCCAACACTGAAGCTTTCTTT | CASSIGGGSNTEAFF | - | TRBV19 | - | TRBJ1-1
TGCGCCAGCAGCCCAGGGACTAGCGGTGGCGAGCAGTTCTTC | CASSPGTSGGEQFF | TRBD2 | TRBV4-3 | many | TRBJ2-1
TGTGCCATCAGTGAGTCGGGATACGAGCAGTACTTC | CAISESGYEQYF | - | TRBV10-3 | many | TRBJ2-7
TGTGCCAGCAGTTTAGGAGCGGGAGTTGGCAATGAGCAGTTCTTC | CASSLGAGVGNEQFF | TRBD2 | TRBV12-3/TRBV12-4 | - | TRBJ2-1
TGTGCCAGCAGTGAATTTGGGACAGAGGATGCCTACGAGCAGTACTTC | CASSEFGTEDAYEQYF | TRBD1 | TRBV2 | many | TRBJ2-7
TGTGCCAGCAGATCCGGGACAACGGGGAGGCAGCCCCAGCATTTT | CASRSGTTGRQPQHF | - | TRBV27 | many | TRBJ1-5
TGTGCCTGGAGTGTGGACTGGGCTAATGAAAAACTGTTTTTT | CAWSVDWANEKLFF | - | TRBV30 | few | TRBJ1-4
TGTGCCAGCAGCCCCATAGGGGGGGCAGGGAGGGATGAGCAGTTCTTC | CASSPIGGAGRDEQFF | - | TRBV7-9 | many | TRBJ2-1
TGCAGTGCTCCCCGGAACACTGAAGCTTTCTTT | CSAPRNTEAFF | - | TRBV20-1 | many | TRBJ1-1
TGTGCCAGCAGTTCTAGCGGGGGGGAGACCCAGTACTTC | CASSSSGGETQYF | TRBD2 | TRBV27 | many | TRBJ2-5
TGCGCCAGCAGCCCGAACCGGGAGATCCAAGAGACCCAGTACTTC | CASSPNREIQETQYF | - | TRBV4-1 | many | TRBJ2-5
TGTGCCAGCAAGGGAAGCTGGAGGGGGGGAGCTGAGCAGTTCTTC | CASKGSWRGGAEQFF | - | TRBV6-2/TRBV6-3 | many | TRBJ2-1